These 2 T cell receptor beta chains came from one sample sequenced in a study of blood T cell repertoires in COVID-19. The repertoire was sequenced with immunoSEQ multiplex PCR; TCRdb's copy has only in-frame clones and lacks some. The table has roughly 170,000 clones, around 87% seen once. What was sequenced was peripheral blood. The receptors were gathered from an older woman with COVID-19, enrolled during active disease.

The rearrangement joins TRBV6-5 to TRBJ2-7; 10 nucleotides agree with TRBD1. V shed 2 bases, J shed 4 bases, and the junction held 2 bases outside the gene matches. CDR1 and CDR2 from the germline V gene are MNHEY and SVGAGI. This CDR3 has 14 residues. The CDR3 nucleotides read TGTGCCAGCAGTTACGGGACAGGGGTATACGAGCAGTACTTC. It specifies CASSYGTGVYEQYF.

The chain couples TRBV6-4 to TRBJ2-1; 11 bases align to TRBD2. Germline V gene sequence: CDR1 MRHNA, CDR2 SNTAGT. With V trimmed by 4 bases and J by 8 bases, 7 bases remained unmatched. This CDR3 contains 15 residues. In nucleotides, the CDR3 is TGTGCCAGCAGTGCCACTAGCGGGAGTTGGGATGAGCAGTTCTTC. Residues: CASSATSGSWDEQFF.